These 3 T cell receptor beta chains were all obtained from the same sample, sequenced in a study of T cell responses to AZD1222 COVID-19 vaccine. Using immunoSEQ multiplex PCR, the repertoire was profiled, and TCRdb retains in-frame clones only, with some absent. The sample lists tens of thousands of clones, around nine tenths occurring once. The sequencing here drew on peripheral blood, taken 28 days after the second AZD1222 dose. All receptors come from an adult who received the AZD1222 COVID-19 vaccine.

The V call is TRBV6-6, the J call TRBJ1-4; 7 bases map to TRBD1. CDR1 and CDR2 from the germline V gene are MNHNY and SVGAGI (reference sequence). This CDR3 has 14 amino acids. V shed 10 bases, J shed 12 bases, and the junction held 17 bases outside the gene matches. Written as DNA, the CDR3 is TGTGCCACCCTTCAGGGTACAGGGGTCGGGGAACTGTTTTTT. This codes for CATLQGTGVGELFF.

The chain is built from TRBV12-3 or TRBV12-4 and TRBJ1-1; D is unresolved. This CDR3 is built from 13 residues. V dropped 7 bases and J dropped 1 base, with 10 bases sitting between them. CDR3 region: CASIPSENTEAFF. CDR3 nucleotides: TGTGCCAGCATCCCCTCTGAGAACACTGAAGCTTTCTTT.

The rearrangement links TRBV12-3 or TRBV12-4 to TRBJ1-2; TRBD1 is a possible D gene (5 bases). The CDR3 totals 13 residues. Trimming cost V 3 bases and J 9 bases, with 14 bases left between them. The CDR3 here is CASSLGTDKSYTF. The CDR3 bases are TGTGCCAGCAGTTTGGGGACGGATAAGAGCTACACCTTC.